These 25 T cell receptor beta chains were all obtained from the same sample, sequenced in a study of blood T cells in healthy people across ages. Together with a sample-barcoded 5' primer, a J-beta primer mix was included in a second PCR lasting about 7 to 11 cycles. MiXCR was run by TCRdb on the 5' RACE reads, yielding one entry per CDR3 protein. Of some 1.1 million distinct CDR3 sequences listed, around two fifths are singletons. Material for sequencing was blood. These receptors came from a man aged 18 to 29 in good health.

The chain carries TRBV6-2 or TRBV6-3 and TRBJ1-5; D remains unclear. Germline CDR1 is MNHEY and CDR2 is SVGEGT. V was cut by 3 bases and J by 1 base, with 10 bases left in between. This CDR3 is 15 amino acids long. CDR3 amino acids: CASSYDSLSNQPQHF. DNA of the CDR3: TGTGCCAGCAGTTATGACTCCCTCAGCAATCAGCCCCAGCATTTT.

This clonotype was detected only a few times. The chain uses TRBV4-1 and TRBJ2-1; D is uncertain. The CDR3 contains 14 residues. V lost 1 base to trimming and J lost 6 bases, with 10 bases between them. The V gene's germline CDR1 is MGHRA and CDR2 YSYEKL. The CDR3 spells CASSQVVFINEQFF. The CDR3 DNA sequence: TGCGCCAGCAGCCAAGTTGTATTCATCAATGAGCAGTTCTTC.

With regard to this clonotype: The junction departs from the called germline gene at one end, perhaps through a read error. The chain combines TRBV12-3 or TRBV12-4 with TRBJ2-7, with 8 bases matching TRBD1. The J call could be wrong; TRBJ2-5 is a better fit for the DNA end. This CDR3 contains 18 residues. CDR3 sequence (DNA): TGTGCCAGCAGTTTAGGGGGGAGGACAGGGAAGCACCAAGGGACCCAGTACTTC. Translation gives CASSLGGRTGKHQGTQYF.

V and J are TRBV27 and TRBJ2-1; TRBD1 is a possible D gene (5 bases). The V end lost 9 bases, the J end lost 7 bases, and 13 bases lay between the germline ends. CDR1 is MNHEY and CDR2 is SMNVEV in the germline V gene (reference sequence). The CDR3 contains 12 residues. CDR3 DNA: TGTGCCAGTTCCCGCCGACAGAATGAGCAGTTCTTC. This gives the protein CASSRRQNEQFF.

The DNA for the CDR3 is TGTGCCAGCAGTTTCGGGGCGGATGGCTACACCTTC. Translating it yields CASSFGADGYTF. The chain uses TRBV28 and TRBJ1-2; maybe TRBD1 (5 bases). Germline CDR1 MDHEN, CDR2 SYDVKM. The CDR3 consists of 12 residues. Deletions cut 3 bases from V and 6 bases from J, with 8 bases between.

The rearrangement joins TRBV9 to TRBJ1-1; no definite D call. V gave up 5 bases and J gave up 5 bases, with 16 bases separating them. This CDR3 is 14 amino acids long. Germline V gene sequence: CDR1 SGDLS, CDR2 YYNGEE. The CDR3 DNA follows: TGTGCCAGCAGGGCACGGGATAGTGAGACTGAAGCTTTCTTT. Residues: CASRARDSETEAFF.

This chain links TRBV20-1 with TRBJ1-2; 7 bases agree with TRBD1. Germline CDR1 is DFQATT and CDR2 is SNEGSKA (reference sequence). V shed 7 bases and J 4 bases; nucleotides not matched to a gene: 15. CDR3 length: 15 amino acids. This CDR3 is CSVPGQTNPLYGYTF. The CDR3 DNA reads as TGCAGTGTTCCGGGACAGACAAACCCTCTCTATGGCTACACCTTC.

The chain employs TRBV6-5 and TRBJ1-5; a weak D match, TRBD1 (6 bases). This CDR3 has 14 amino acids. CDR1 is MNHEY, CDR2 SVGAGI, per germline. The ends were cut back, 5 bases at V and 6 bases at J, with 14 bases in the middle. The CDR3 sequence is CASSRGVRGQPQHF. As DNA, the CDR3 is TGTGCCAGCAGTAGGGGGGTTCGGGGTCAGCCCCAGCATTTT.

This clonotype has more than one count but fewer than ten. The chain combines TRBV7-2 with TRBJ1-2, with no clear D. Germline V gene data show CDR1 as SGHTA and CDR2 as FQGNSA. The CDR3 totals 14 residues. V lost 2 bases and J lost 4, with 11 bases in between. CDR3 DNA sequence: TGTGCCAGCAGCTTAACAACAGTTGGCTATGGCTACACCTTC. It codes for CASSLTTVGYGYTF.

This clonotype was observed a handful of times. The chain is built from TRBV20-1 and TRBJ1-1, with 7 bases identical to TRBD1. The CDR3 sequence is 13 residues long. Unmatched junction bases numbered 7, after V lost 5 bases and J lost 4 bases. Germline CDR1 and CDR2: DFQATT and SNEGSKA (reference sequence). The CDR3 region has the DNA TGCAGTGCTCCCGGACAGGAACGCACTGAAGCTTTCTTT. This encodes CSAPGQERTEAFF.

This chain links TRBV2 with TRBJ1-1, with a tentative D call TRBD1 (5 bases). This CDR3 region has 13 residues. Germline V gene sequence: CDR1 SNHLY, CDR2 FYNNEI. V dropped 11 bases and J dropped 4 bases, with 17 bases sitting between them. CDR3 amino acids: CAGNRGGGTEAFF. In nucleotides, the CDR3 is TGTGCCGGCAATCGGGGCGGAGGCACTGAAGCTTTCTTT.

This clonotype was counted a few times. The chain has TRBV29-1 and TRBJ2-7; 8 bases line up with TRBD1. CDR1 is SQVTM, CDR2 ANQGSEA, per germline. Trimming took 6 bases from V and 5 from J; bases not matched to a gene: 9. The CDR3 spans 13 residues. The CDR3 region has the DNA TGCAGCGTCCTCGACAGGGGCAATGACGAGCAGTACTTC. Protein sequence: CSVLDRGNDEQYF.

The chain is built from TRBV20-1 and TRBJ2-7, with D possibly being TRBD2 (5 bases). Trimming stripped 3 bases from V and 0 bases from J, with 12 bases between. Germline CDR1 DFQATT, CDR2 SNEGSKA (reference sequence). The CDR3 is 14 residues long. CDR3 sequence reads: CSASGWGASYEQYF. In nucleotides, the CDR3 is TGCAGTGCTAGTGGATGGGGAGCCTCCTACGAGCAGTACTTC.

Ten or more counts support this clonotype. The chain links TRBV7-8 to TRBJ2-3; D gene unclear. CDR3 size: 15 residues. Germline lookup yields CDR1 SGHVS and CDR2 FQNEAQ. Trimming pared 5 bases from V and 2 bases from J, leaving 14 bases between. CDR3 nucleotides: TGTGCCAGCAGCCCTGGACGGATTTCCACAGATACGCAGTATTTT. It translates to CASSPGRISTDTQYF.

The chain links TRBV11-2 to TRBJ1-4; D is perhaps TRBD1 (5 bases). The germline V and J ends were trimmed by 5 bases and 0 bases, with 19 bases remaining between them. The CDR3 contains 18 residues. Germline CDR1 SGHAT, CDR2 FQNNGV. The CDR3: CASSQRGGSPATNEKLFF. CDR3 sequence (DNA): TGTGCCAGCAGCCAAAGGGGAGGGTCGCCTGCAACTAATGAAAAACTGTTTTTT.

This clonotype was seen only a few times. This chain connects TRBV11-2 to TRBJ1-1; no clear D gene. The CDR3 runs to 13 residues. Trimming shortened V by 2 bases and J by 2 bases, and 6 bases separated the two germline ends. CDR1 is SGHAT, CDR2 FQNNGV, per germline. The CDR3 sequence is CASSLWQNTEAFF. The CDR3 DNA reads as TGTGCCAGCAGCTTATGGCAAAACACTGAAGCTTTCTTT.

The CDR3 region has the DNA TGTGCCAGCAGTTATGTACCGATGAACACCGGGGAGCTGTTTTTT. Its translation is CASSYVPMNTGELFF. The chain couples TRBV6-5 to TRBJ2-2, with D unresolved. The CDR3 runs 15 residues. V lost 3 bases and J lost 1, with 9 bases in between. CDR1 is MNHEY, CDR2 SVGAGI, per germline.

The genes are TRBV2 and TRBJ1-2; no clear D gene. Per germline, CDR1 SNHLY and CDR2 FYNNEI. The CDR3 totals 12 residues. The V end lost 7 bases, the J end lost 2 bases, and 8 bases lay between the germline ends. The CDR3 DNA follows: TGTGCCAGCATGGAAGAGAACTATGGCTACACCTTC. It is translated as CASMEENYGYTF.

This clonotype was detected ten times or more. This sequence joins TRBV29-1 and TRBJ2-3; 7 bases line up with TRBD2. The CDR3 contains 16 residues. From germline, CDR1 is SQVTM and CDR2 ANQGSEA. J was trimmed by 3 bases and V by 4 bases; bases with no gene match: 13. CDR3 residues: CSVARWSGDGTDTQYF. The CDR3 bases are TGCAGCGTTGCCAGATGGAGCGGGGACGGGACAGATACGCAGTATTTT.

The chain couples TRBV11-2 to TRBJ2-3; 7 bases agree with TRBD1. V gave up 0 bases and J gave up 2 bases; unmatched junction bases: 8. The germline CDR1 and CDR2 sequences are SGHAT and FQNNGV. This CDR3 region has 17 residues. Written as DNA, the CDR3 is TGTGCCAGCAGCTTAGATCCGAGGGGGCGCATCACAGATACGCAGTATTTT. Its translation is CASSLDPRGRITDTQYF.

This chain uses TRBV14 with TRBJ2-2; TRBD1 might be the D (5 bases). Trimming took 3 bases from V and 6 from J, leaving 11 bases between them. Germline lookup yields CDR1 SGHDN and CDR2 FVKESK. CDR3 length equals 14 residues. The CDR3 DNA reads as TGTGCCAGCAGCCAGGCAGGGCGATCCGGGGAGCTGTTTTTT. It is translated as CASSQAGRSGELFF.

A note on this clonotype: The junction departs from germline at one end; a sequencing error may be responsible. The CDR3, as DNA: TGCAGCGTTGGGTTCTCGGCAGGGGCGAAAACCGGGGAGCTGTTTTTT. Amino acid sequence: CSVGFSAGAKTGELFF. The chain combines TRBV29-1 with TRBJ2-2; TRBD1 might be the D (6 bases). This CDR3 is built from 16 residues. CDR1 and CDR2 from the germline V gene are SQVTM and ANQGSEA.

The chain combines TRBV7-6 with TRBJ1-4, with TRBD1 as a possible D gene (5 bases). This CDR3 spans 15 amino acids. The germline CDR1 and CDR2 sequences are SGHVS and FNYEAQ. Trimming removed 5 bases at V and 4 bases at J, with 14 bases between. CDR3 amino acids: CASSPRGGFNEKLFF. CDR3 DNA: TGTGCCAGCAGCCCCCGTGGGGGATTTAATGAAAAACTGTTTTTT.

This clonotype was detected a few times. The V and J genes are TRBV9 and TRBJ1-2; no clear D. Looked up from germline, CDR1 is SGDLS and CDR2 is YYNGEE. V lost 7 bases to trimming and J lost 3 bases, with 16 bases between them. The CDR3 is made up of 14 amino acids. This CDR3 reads CASHDVGNHYGYTF. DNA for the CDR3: TGTGCCAGCCATGATGTGGGGAATCACTATGGCTACACCTTC.

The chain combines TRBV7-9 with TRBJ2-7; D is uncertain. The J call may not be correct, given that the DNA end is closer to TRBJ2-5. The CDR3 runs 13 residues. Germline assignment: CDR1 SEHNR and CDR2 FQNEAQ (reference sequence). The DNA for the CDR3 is TGTGCCAGCAGCTCAAGTTGTCAAGAGACCCAGTACTTC. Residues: CASSSSCQETQYF.